Following are 5 T cell receptor beta chains from one sample sequenced in a study of T-cell memory formation after mild COVID-19. TCRdb independently ran MiXCR on the 5' RACE reads; one entry per CDR3 protein. The sample lists about 350,000 distinct CDR3 sequences; about an eighth were seen once. The sample taken for sequencing was PBMCs or a T cell subset sorted from them (not recorded which). The receptor source for this set is a man between 18 and 29 years old who had mild COVID-19 (a few samples of this study predate the infection). Cell type and time point are not known.

The chain combines TRBV4-3 with TRBJ1-1, with no clear D. The CDR3 covers 14 residues. The V end lost 0 bases, the J end lost 1 base, and 6 bases lay between the germline ends. CDR1 and CDR2 from the germline V gene are LGHNA and YSLEER. Written as DNA, the CDR3 is TGCGCCAGCAGCCAAGAAAGGTGGAACACTGAAGCTTTCTTT. Translation gives CASSQERWNTEAFF.

This clonotype was seen a handful of times. This sequence joins TRBV24-1 and TRBJ2-1, with TRBD2 matching 15 bases. Germline trimming cut 2 bases from V and 5 bases from J; bases unmatched to any gene: 6. CDR1 KGHDR and CDR2 SFDVKD come from the germline V gene. The CDR3 totals 18 residues. CDR3 residues: CATSDSGLAGGSNNEQFF. The CDR3 DNA reads as TGTGCCACCAGTGATTCGGGACTAGCGGGGGGATCGAACAATGAGCAGTTCTTC.

The rearrangement uses TRBV7-2 and TRBJ2-7; 7 positions agree with TRBD1. The junction had 3 bases not matched to a gene; V was cut back by 1 base and J by 0 bases. CDR1 is SGHTA and CDR2 is FQGNSA in the germline V gene. The CDR3 has 15 residues. The CDR3 loop is CASSLVGDSSYEQYF. The CDR3 DNA is TGTGCCAGCAGCTTAGTCGGGGACAGCTCCTACGAGCAGTACTTC.

This clonotype was detected a few times. The chain couples TRBV7-6 to TRBJ2-1; D remains unclear. V was cut by 4 bases and J by 0 bases, with 13 bases left in between. CDR3 size: 16 residues. Germline CDR1 is SGHVS and CDR2 is FNYEAQ. As DNA, the CDR3 is TGTGCCAGCAGCTCAGAGCCCCTGAGCTCCTACAATGAGCAGTTCTTC. This gives the protein CASSSEPLSSYNEQFF.

J is TRBJ1-6 and V is TRBV7-9, with TRBD1 matching 7 bases. The trim removed 4 bases at V and 11 bases at J, leaving 11 bases unmatched. The CDR3 loop spans 15 amino acids. Germline-derived CDR1 and CDR2 are SEHNR and FQNEAQ (reference sequence). The CDR3 is CASSYSTGSRAPLHF. As DNA, the CDR3 is TGTGCCAGCAGCTACTCGACAGGGAGTCGGGCACCCCTCCACTTT.